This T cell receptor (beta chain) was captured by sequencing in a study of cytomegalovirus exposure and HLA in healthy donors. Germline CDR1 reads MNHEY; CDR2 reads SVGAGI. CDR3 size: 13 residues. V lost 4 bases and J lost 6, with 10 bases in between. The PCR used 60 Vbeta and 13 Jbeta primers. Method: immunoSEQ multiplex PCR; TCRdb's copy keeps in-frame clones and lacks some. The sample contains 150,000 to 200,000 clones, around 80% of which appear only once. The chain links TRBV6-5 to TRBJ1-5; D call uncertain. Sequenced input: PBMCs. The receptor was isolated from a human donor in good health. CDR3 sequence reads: CASSLGVVQPQHF. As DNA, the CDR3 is TGTGCCAGCAGTTTGGGCGTTGTTCAGCCCCAGCATTTT.